Here is one T cell receptor (beta chain) with its context. The antigen it binds to is not known. No quality values exist for individual bases; no much larger clone is one base distant. The library was produced with the immunoSEQ multiplex PCR assay. As stored in TCRdb, this immuneACCESS dataset retains in-frame rearrangements with V and J assigned. A fraction of the clones does not appear; measured against another copy, unresolved V genes explain less than half of the discrepancy, and the remainder lacks a known reason. Here the sample has around 230,000 clones; about 95% occur a single time. The leading ten clones occupy about 1.6% of the sample. The entry originates in a study of control samples from healthy donors and cancer patients (dated by TCRdb to 2020 to 2021). From its cysteine to its phenylalanine, the CDR3 spans 13 amino acids. Of all the DNA, just the CDR3 is kept, 39 bases in frame from base 1. V is clipped by 1 base and J by 4 bases, and the sequence between their germline boundaries is 7 bases long. The germline V gene sets CDR1 to KGHSH and CDR2 to LQKENI.

The TCR comes from a man between 50 and 59 years old in good health. The sample comprised blood. The rearranged chain carries TRBV18 and TRBJ1-1; there is no confident call for the D gene. The nucleotides are TGTGCCAGCTCACCACTACAGTTCACTGAAGCTTTCTTT. The resulting protein is CASSPLQFTEAFF.